The 7 T cell receptor beta chains below come from one sample, sequenced in a study of T cells after yellow fever vaccination. TCRdb itself ran the 5' RACE reads through MiXCR, one entry per CDR3 protein. The sample contains about 300,000 distinct CDR3 sequences, 6.5% to 8.5% of which appear only once. The source material was PBMCs, sampled around 45 days after the first yellow fever vaccination. These receptors were collected from a man aged 18 to 30 who received the YFV17D yellow fever vaccine.

This clonotype was seen a handful of times. The chain combines TRBV5-4 with TRBJ2-2; D may correspond to TRBD1 or TRBD2 (6 bases each). The CDR3 has 13 residues. CDR1 is SGHNT and CDR2 is YYREEE in the germline V gene (reference sequence). V was pared by 2 bases and J by 9 bases, with 11 bases between. CDR3 in DNA: TGTGCCAGCAGCTTCCGGGGGCGTAGGGAGCTGTTTTTT. Its protein is CASSFRGRRELFF.

The V call is TRBV5-1, the J call TRBJ1-1; 7 bases map to TRBD1. Germline-derived CDR1 and CDR2 are SGHRS and YFSETQ. The CDR3 spans 16 residues. The trim removed 0 bases at V and 1 base at J, leaving 6 bases unmatched. The CDR3 is CASSLAPRGKNTEAFF. DNA for the CDR3: TGCGCCAGCAGCTTGGCCCCCAGGGGGAAGAACACTGAAGCTTTCTTT.

This clonotype came up a few times. V and J are TRBV3-1 and TRBJ1-1; D is uncertain. The germline gives CDR1 LGHDT, CDR2 YNNKEL (reference sequence). This CDR3 is built from 14 residues. V lost 3 bases and J 1 base, leaving 9 bases between the germline ends. CDR3: CASSHIGENTEAFF. The DNA of the CDR3 is TGTGCCAGCAGCCACATAGGAGAGAACACTGAAGCTTTCTTT.

Ten or more counts support this clonotype. The chain uses TRBV27 and TRBJ1-1, with D perhaps TRBD1 (5 bases). The CDR3 totals 12 residues. V lost 8 bases to trimming and J lost 10 bases, with 17 bases between them. In germline, CDR1 is MNHEY, CDR2 SMNVEV (reference sequence). CDR3 amino acids: CASSAVRGGAFF. The CDR3 bases are TGTGCCAGCTCCGCCGTGCGGGGGGGAGCTTTCTTT.

The rearrangement links TRBV6-5 to TRBJ1-5, with D maybe TRBD1 (6 bases). V lost 0 bases and J 6 bases, leaving 12 bases between the germline ends. Germline lookup yields CDR1 MNHEY and CDR2 SVGAGI. The CDR3 covers 15 residues. The CDR3 loop is CASSYSKGGSQPQHF. The CDR3 nucleotides are TGTGCCAGCAGTTACTCGAAAGGGGGGAGTCAGCCCCAGCATTTT.

A few counts support this clonotype. The gene calls are TRBV9 and TRBJ1-6, with D perhaps TRBD1 (5 bases). The V gene lost 3 bases and the J gene lost 10 bases, with 17 bases spanning the gap. The CDR3 totals 15 residues. Germline CDR1 reads SGDLS; CDR2 reads YYNGEE. CDR3 in amino acids: CASSAHIGGESPLHF. CDR3 DNA sequence: TGTGCCAGCAGCGCCCACATAGGAGGGGAATCACCCCTCCACTTT.

The chain recombines TRBV20-1 with TRBJ2-7; D perhaps matches TRBD1 (6 bases). The CDR3 is 16 amino acids. Germline V gene sequence: CDR1 DFQATT, CDR2 SNEGSKA (reference sequence). With 3 bases removed from V and 1 base from J, the gap between germline ends came to 19 bases. The CDR3 reads CSARDRPGKGSYEQYF. For the CDR3, the DNA is TGCAGTGCTAGGGACAGACCGGGGAAGGGGTCCTACGAGCAGTACTTC.